Listed here are 14 T cell receptor beta chains from one sample, sequenced in a study of monozygotic twins with inflammatory bowel disease. TCRdb re-called the 5' RACE reads, yielding one record per CDR3 amino acid sequence without DNA. The sample totals about 150,000 distinct CDR3 sequences. Sequencing used blood. These receptors originate from a human donor with ulcerative colitis or Crohn's disease, or a healthy co-twin of an affected twin (not recorded which).

The V gene is TRBV30, the J gene TRBJ1-5; the TCRdb D gene call, TRBD1, has no DNA to confirm it. In germline, CDR1 is GTSNPN, CDR2 SVGIG (reference sequence). CDR3 length: 15 residues. CDR3: CAWSGAGVSNQPQHF.

The genes are TRBV20-1 and TRBJ2-5; TCRdb's assignment of TRBD2 cannot be checked, as there is no DNA. This CDR3 has 16 residues. Per germline, CDR1 DFQATT and CDR2 SNEGSKA (reference sequence). This CDR3 reads CSAQSKGGYTLETQYF.

This rearrangement joins TRBV2 to TRBJ2-2. The CDR3 totals 13 residues. Germline lookup yields CDR1 SNHLY and CDR2 FYNNEI. The CDR3 here is CASSEEPYGELFF.

The J gene is TRBJ2-7, the V gene TRBV5-1. The CDR3 is 15 residues long. Germline CDR1 and CDR2: SGHRS and YFSETQ. The CDR3 loop is CASSLDGRPSYEQYF.

The chain employs TRBV5-1 and TRBJ2-7; TCRdb gives TRBD2 as the D gene, but with no DNA this cannot be confirmed. Germline CDR1 reads SGHRS; CDR2 reads YFSETQ. The CDR3 loop spans 15 amino acids. The CDR3 sequence: CASSLELAERDEQYF.

V is TRBV7-3 and J is TRBJ2-3; there is no DNA to check the TCRdb D call of TRBD1. The CDR3 consists of 15 residues. Germline V gene sequence: CDR1 SGHTA, CDR2 FQGTGA. CDR3 sequence reads: CASSLAGPTTDTQYF.

This sequence joins TRBV10-3 and TRBJ2-3; there is no DNA to check the TCRdb D call of TRBD2. This CDR3 is built from 15 residues. Per germline, CDR1 ENHRY and CDR2 SYGVKD. CDR3 loop: CAITPRPSGTDTQYF.

This sequence joins TRBV27 and TRBJ2-5; TCRdb lists TRBD1, though no DNA is available to test this call. Germline assignment: CDR1 MNHEY and CDR2 SMNVEV (reference sequence). This CDR3 is built from 14 residues. The CDR3 sequence: CASSFEGTGETQYF.

The chain joins TRBV15 to TRBJ2-3; TCRdb selects TRBD2, and the lack of DNA leaves this call unchecked. Germline loops: CDR1 LNHNV, CDR2 YYDKDF (reference sequence). The CDR3 spans 16 residues. CDR3 in amino acids: CATSRVVREPTDTQYF.

This sequence joins TRBV29-1 and TRBJ2-1; there is no DNA to check the TCRdb D call of TRBD2. The CDR3 runs 16 residues. In germline, CDR1 is SQVTM, CDR2 ANQGSEA. CDR3 residues: CSVLSPRSLAGEGQFF.

V is TRBV7-9 and J is TRBJ2-4; the TRBD1 assignment by TCRdb is unverifiable without DNA. This CDR3 has 15 amino acids. Germline V CDR1 and CDR2: SEHNR, FQNEAQ (reference sequence). CDR3: CASSYTSEGARAQYF. The full variable domain, rest sourced from reference TRBV7-9 and TRBJ2-4, is DTGVSQNPRHKITKRGQNVTFRCDPISEHNRLYWYRQTLGQGPEFLTYFQNEAQLEKSRLLSDRFSAERPKGSFSTLEIQRTEQGDSAMYLCASSYTSEGARAQYFGAGTRLSVL.

The CDR3 region is CASSLNRGDGYTF. V is TRBV7-9 and J is TRBJ1-2; TCRdb gives TRBD1 as the D gene, but with no DNA this cannot be confirmed. Germline assignment: CDR1 SEHNR and CDR2 FQNEAQ (reference sequence). CDR3 length: 13 residues.

The chain recombines TRBV5-4 with TRBJ2-1; TCRdb names TRBD1, which stays unverified in the absence of DNA. Germline V lookup: CDR1 SGHNT, CDR2 YYREEE (reference sequence). This CDR3 contains 15 residues. This chain's CDR3 is CASRPGSGQYNEQFF.

The chain carries TRBV7-2 and TRBJ2-7; TCRdb gives TRBD1 as the D gene, but with no DNA this cannot be confirmed. CDR1 is SGHTA and CDR2 is FQGNSA in the germline V gene. There are 14 residues in the CDR3. CDR3 sequence reads: CASSQQGSAYEQYF.